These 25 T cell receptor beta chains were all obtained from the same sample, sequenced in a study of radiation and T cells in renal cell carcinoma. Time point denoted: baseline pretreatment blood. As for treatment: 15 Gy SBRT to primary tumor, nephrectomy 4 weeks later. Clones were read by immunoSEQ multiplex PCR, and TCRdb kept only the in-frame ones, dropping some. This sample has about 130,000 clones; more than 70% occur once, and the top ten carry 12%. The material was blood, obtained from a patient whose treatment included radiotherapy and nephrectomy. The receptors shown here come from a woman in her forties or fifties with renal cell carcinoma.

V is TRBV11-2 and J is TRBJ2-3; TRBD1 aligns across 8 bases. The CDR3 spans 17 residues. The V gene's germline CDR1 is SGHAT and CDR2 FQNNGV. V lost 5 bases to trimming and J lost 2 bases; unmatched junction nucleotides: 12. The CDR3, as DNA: TGTGCCAGCAGCCCTGACAGGGGCGGGCCCAACACAGATACGCAGTATTTT. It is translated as CASSPDRGGPNTDTQYF.

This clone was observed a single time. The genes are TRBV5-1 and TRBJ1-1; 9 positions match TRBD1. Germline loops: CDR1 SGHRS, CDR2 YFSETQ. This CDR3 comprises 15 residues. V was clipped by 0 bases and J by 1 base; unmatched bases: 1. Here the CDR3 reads CASSLGGQGNTEAFF. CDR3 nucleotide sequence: TGCGCCAGCAGCTTGGGGGGACAGGGGAACACTGAAGCTTTCTTT.

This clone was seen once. The CDR3 loop reads CATLQQGAATEAFF. Here the CDR3 DNA reads TGTGCCACCCTACAACAGGGGGCGGCCACTGAAGCTTTCTTT. The J gene is TRBJ1-1, the V gene TRBV19, with 9 bases lining up with TRBD1. Germline V lookup: CDR1 LNHDA, CDR2 SQIVND (reference sequence). V dropped 10 bases and J dropped 4; count of bases not matched to a gene: 10. The CDR3 length is 14 residues.

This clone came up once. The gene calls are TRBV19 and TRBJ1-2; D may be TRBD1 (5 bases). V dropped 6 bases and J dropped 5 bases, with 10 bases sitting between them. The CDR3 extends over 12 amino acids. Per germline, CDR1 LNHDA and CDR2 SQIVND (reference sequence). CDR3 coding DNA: TGTGCCAGTAGAGGGACCTGGTATGGCTACACCTTC. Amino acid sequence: CASRGTWYGYTF.

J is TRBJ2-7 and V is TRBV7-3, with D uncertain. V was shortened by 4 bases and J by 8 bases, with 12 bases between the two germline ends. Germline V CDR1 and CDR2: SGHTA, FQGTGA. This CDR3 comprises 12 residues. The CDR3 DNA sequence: TGTGCCAGCAGCTCCTTGGTTGGGAAGCAGTACTTC. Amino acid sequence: CASSSLVGKQYF.

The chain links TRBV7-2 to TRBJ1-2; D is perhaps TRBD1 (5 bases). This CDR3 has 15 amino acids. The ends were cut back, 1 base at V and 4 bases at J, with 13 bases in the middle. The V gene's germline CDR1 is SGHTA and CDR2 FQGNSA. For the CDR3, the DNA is TGTGCCAGCAGCTTAGGGAGTGGGGCAAGCTATGGCTACACCTTC. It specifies CASSLGSGASYGYTF. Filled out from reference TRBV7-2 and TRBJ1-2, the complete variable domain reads GAGVSQSPSNKVTEKGKDVELRCDPISGHTALYWYRQSLGQGLEFLIYFQGNSAPDKSGLPSDRFSAERTGGSVSTLTIQRTQQEDSAVYLCASSLGSGASYGYTFGSGTRLTVV.

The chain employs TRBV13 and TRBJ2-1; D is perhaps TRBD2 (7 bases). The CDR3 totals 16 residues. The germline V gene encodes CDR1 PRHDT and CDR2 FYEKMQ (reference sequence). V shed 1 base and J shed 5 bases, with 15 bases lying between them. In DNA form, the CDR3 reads TGTGCCAGCAGCTTAGAGGGGGGGCCTGAAAACAATGAGCAGTTCTTC. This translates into CASSLEGGPENNEQFF.

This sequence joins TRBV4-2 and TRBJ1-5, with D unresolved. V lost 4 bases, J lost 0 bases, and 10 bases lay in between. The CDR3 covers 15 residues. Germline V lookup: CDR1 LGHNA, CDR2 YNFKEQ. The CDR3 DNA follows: TGTGCCAGCAGCCCCCTGCGGGATAGCAATCAGCCCCAGCATTTT. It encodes CASSPLRDSNQPQHF.

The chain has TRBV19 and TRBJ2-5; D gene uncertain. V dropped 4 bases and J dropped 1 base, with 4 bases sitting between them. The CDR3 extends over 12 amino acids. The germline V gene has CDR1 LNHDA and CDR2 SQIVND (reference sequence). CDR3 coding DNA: TGTGCCAGTAGTAACATCCAAGAGACCCAGTACTTC. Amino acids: CASSNIQETQYF.

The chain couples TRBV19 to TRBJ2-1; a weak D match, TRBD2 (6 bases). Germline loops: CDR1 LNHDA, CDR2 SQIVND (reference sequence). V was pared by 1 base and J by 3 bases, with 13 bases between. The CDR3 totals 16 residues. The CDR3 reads CASSIVGVGGYNEQFF. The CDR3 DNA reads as TGTGCCAGTAGTATAGTAGGAGTGGGAGGCTACAATGAGCAGTTCTTC.

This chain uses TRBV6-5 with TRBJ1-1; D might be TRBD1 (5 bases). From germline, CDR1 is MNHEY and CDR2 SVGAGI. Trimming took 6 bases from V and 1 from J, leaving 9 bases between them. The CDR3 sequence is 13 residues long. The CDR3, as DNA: TGTGCCAGCAGCCTAACAGGGAACACTGAAGCTTTCTTT. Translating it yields CASSLTGNTEAFF.

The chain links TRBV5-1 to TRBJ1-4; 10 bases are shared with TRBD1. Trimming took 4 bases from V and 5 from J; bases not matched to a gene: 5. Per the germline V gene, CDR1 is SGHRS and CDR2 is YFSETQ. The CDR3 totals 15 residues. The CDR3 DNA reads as TGCGCCAGCAGCCCCTGGACAGGGGGAAATGAAAAACTGTTTTTT. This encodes CASSPWTGGNEKLFF.

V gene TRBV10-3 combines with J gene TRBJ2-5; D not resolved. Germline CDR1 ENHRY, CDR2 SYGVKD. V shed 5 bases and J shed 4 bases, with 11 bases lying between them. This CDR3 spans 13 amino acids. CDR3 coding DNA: TGTGCCATCAGTAAAGATTGGGGAGAGACCCAGTACTTC. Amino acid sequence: CAISKDWGETQYF.

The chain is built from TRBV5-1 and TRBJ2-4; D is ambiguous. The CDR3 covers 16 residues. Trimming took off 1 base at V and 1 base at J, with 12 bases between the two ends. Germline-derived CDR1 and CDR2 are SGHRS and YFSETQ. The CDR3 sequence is CASSLTSNLAKNIQYF. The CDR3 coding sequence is TGCGCCAGCAGCTTGACCAGTAACCTGGCCAAAAACATTCAGTACTTC.

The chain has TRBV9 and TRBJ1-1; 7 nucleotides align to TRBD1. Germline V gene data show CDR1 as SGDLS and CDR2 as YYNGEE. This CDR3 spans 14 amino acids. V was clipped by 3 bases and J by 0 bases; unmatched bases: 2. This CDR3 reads CASSDGQVNTEAFF. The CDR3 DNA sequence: TGTGCCAGCAGCGATGGACAGGTGAACACTGAAGCTTTCTTT.

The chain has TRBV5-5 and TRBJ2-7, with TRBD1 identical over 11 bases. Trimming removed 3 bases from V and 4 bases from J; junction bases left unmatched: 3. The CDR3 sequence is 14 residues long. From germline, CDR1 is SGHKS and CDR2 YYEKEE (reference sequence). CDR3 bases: TGTGCCAGCAGCTGGGGGACAGGGGGTTACGAGCAGTACTTC. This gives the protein CASSWGTGGYEQYF.

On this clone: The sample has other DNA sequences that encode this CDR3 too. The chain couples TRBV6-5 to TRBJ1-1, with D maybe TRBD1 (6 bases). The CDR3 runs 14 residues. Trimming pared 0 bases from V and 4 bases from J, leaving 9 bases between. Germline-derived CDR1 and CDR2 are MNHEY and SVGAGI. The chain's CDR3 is CASSYSTGSTEAFF. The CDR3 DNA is TGTGCCAGCAGTTACTCAACAGGGTCCACTGAAGCTTTCTTT.

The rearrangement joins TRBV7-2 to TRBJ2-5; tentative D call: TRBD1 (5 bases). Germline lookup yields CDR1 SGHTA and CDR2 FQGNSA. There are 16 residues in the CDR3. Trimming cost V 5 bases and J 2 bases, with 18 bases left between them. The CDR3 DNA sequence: TGTGCCAGCAGCCCACAGGTTCTCATCGTTCAAGAGACCCAGTACTTC. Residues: CASSPQVLIVQETQYF.

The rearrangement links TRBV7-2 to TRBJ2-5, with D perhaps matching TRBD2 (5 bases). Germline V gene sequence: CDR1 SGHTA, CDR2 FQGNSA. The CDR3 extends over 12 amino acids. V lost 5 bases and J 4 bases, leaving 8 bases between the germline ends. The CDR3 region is CASSLRGETQYF. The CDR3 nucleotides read TGTGCCAGCAGCCTACGGGGAGAGACCCAGTACTTC.

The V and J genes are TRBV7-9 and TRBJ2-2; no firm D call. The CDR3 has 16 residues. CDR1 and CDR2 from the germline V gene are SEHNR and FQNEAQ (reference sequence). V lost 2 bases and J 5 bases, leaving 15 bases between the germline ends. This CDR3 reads CASSLWSAGNTGELFF. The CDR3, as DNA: TGTGCCAGCAGCTTATGGTCAGCCGGAAATACCGGGGAGCTGTTTTTT.

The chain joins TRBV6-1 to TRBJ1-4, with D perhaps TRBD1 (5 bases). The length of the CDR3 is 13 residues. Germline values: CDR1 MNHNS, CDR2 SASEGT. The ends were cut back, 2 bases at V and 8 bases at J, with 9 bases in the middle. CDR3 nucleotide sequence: TGTGCCAGCAGTGAATTTCGGGGCGAAAAACTGTTTTTT. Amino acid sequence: CASSEFRGEKLFF.

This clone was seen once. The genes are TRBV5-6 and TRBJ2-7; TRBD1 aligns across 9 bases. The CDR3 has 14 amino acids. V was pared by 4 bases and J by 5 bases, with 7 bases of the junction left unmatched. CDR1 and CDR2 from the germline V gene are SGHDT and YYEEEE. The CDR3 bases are TGTGCCAGCAGCCGGGACAGGGAGATCCACGAGCAGTACTTC. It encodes CASSRDREIHEQYF.

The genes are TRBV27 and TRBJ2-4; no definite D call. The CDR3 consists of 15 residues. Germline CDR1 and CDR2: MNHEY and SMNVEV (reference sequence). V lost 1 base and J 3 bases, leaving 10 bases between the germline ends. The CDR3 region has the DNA TGTGCCAGCAGTTTATACGGAGACCTCAAAAACATTCAGTACTTC. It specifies CASSLYGDLKNIQYF.

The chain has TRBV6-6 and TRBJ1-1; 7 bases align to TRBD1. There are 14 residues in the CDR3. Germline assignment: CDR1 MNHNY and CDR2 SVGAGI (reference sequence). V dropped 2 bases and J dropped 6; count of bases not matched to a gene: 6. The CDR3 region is CASSYEGARAEAFF. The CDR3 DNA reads TGTGCCAGCAGTTACGAGGGGGCCCGGGCTGAAGCTTTCTTT.

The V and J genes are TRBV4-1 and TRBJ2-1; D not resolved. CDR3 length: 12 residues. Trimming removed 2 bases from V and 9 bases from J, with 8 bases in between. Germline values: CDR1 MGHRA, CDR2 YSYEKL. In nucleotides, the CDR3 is TGCGCCAGCAGCCAAAATTGGATTGAGCAGTTCTTC. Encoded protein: CASSQNWIEQFF.